This TCR beta chain stems from a study of monozygotic twins with inflammatory bowel disease (dated by TCRdb to between 2018 and 2020). With regard to the full study: In total, around 30 monozygotic twin pairs made up the full study: 19 Danish pairs, all IBD-discordant, plus nine German pairs, of which four were IBD-concordant and five were IBD-discordant. The search for disease-associated traits relied mainly on comparing, within discordant pairs, IBD patients with their genetically identical healthy co-twins. Each individual had, on average, about 151 000 unique TCRalpha sequences and 181 000 unique TCRbeta sequences available for analysis. Paper-wide results and their limitations: Repertoire similarity did not differ between concordant and discordant twins, possibly due to limited statistical power. TCRbeta repertoire diversity, by inverse Simpson index, was decreased in IBD patients compared with their healthy co-twins. IBD patients shared fewer clonotypes with other individuals than healthy twins did, most markedly in patients showing signs of disease activity. Because patients were on differing immunosuppressive treatments, the repertoires may have picked up extra background noise and inter-individual variability. No single strong signal or clonotype linked to IBD turned up in the results, so the idea that one exists was not supported. Different T cell subtypes could not be distinguished in the analysis.

Receptor libraries were prepared by 5' RACE. Preparation of each TCR library used approximately 3,500 ng of total RNA. cDNA was synthesized with SMARTScribe reverse transcriptase in eight separate reactions per sample. During cDNA synthesis, template switching introduced unique molecular identifiers that contained a 6-nucleotide sample barcode. Two nested PCRs of approximately 16 and 10 cycles amplified the TCRalpha and TCRbeta cDNA, and bead purification followed each PCR. Before amplification, cDNA was treated with uracil DNA-glycosylase and purified using the QIAquick PCR purification kit. The second PCR added Illumina TruSeq-compatible adapters along with sample-specific barcodes. Library quality and concentration were assessed using TapeStation and Qubit, and roughly 5.5 ng of each library was pooled. Sequencing of the pooled libraries was done on an Illumina HiSeq2500 single-index Rapid Run using custom sequencing primers and 2 x 100 bp reads. The original methods were these. MiGEC version 1.2.6 was used for UMI-based consensus assembly, which corrected PCR and sequencing errors. MiXCR version 2.1.1 was used to carry out V(D)J alignment, clonotype assembly and CDR3 extraction. To normalise gene usage, clonotype sharing and MAIT/NKT TCR abundance, the analysis used the top 1000, 10 000 and 20 000 clonotypes per sample. After downsampling to 27 000 UMIs, diversity was calculated as the inverse Simpson index using the vegan R package. Statistical testing used paired Mann-Whitney U tests on the discordant twin pairs and applied Benjamini-Hochberg correction for multiple testing. TCRdb reprocessed the reads, so every CDR3 protein sequence counts as one entry and DNA is not shown. Here the V and J calls rest on TCRdb's processing, not on the authors' analysis. This sample's table carries about 110,000 distinct CDR3 sequences. Roughly an eighth of the sample is in the top ten clones.

Including the terminal cysteine and phenylalanine, the CDR3 comprises 14 residues. A DNA sequence was not provided. The germline V gene sets CDR1 to SGHTA and CDR2 to FQGNSA. From each donor, a roughly 2.3 ml peripheral blood sample was collected into PAXgene tubes and stored at -80 degrees C. Without any T cell sorting, total RNA was extracted from whole blood using the PAXgene blood miRNA kit on an automated QIAcube. Peripheral blood from monozygotic twin pairs, either concordant or discordant for inflammatory bowel disease, underwent deep TCRalpha and TCRbeta repertoire profiling that used unique molecular barcoding. For every twin pair, smoking habits were documented, and each individual was categorised as a current, former or never smoker. As regards this clonotype: No cognate antigen has been identified for it.

The receptor's source is a human donor with ulcerative colitis or Crohn's disease, or a healthy co-twin of an affected twin (not recorded which). The sequenced material came from blood. This chain is built from TRBV7-2 and TRBJ1-3; TCRdb proposes TRBD1, but this gene call is untestable without DNA. The CDR3 protein sequence reads: CASSLIGQANTIYF.